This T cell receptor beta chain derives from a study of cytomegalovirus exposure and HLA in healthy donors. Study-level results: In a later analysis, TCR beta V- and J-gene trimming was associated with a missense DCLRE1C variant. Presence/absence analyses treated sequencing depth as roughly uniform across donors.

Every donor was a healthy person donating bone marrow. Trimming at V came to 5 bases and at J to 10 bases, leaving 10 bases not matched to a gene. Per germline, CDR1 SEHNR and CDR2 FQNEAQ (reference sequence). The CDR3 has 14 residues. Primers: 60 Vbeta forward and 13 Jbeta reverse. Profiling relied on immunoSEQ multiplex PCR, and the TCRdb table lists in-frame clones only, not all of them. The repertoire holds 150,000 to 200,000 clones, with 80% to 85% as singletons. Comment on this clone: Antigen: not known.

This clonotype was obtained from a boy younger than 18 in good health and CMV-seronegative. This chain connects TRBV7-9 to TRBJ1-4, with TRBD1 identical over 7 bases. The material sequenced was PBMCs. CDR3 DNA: TGTGCCAGCAGCGAAACAGGGGTGCGGGGAAAACTGTTTTTT. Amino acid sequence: CASSETGVRGKLFF.